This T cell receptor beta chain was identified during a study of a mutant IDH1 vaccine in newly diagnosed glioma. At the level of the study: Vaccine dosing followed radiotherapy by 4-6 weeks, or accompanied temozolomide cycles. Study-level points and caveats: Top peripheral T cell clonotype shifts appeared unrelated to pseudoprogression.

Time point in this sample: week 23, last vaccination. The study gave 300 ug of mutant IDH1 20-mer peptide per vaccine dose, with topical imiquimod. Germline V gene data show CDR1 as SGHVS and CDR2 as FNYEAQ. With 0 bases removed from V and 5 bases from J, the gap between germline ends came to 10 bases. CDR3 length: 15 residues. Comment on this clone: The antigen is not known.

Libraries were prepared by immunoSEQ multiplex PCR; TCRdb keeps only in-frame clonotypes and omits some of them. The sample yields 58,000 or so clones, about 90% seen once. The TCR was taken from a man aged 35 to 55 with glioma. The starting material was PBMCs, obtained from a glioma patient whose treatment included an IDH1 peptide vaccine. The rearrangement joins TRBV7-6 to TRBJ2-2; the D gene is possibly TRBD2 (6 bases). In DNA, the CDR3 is TGTGCCAGCAGCTTAGCACTGGGGGGTACCGGGGAGCTGTTTTTT. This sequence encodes CASSLALGGTGELFF.